The rows below give T cell receptor beta chains drawn from one sample of a study of shared clonotypes between healthy human individuals. Produced via immunoSEQ multiplex PCR; TCRdb's table is partial and in-frame only. The table records hundreds of thousands of clones, 76% of them present only once. Sequenced sample: PBMCs. The receptors shown here come from a woman aged 40-49 years in good health. Some clones in this sample may be carry-over from other donors' samples. Both conserved end residues are part of each CDR3. The D gene is left open where the match is weak. Size is stated for part of the rows, as once, few or many counts, or as a class when the clone is expanded.

j_gene: TRBJ2-3; abundance: -; d_gene: -; v_gene: TRBV9; CDR3nt: TGTGCCAGCAGCGTAGCTACGGCGGGAGATACGCAGTATTTT; CDR3aa: CASSVATAGDTQYF
j_gene: TRBJ2-7; abundance: -; d_gene: -; v_gene: TRBV19; CDR3nt: TGTGCCAGTAGTACGGACCGCGGCGGGAAACCCTACGAGCAGTACTTC; CDR3aa: CASSTDRGGKPYEQYF
j_gene: TRBJ2-7; abundance: few; d_gene: -; v_gene: TRBV9; CDR3nt: TGTGCCAGCAGCGTGGATCAGCTAGGCTACGAGCAGTACTTC; CDR3aa: CASSVDQLGYEQYF
j_gene: TRBJ2-7; abundance: -; d_gene: -; v_gene: TRBV6-1; CDR3nt: TGTGCCACGAACGGGGTGGGGCGCGAGCAGTACTTC; CDR3aa: CATNGVGREQYF
j_gene: TRBJ2-4; abundance: -; d_gene: TRBD2; v_gene: TRBV10-1; CDR3nt: TGCGCCAGCAGTACTAGCGGGAAAAAACCATTCCAAAACATTCAGTACTTC; CDR3aa: CASSTSGKKPFQNIQYF
j_gene: TRBJ1-2; abundance: -; d_gene: -; v_gene: TRBV2; CDR3nt: TGTGCCAGCACGCGAGAGGGGGGAGATGGCTACACCTTC; CDR3aa: CASTREGGDGYTF
j_gene: TRBJ2-7; abundance: once; d_gene: -; v_gene: TRBV7-9; CDR3nt: TGTGCCAGCAGCTTGGAGGGCCCCTACGAGCAGTACTTC; CDR3aa: CASSLEGPYEQYF
j_gene: TRBJ2-4; abundance: -; d_gene: -; v_gene: TRBV18; CDR3nt: TGTGCCAGCTCACCACCTGGAGGGCTAGCCAAAAACATTCAGTACTTC; CDR3aa: CASSPPGGLAKNIQYF
j_gene: TRBJ2-5; abundance: -; d_gene: -; v_gene: TRBV4-1; CDR3nt: TGCGCCAGCAGCCATCTACCTTCGGACTCTCGGGAGACCCAGTACTTC; CDR3aa: CASSHLPSDSRETQYF
j_gene: TRBJ1-2; abundance: many; d_gene: -; v_gene: TRBV7-9; CDR3nt: TGTGCCAGCAGCTTAGGACGGACCTATGGCTACACCTTC; CDR3aa: CASSLGRTYGYTF
j_gene: TRBJ2-7; abundance: few; d_gene: -; v_gene: TRBV7-9; CDR3nt: TGTGCCAGCAGGGGGCCAGGGTCCCCCTACGAGCAGTACTTC; CDR3aa: CASRGPGSPYEQYF
j_gene: TRBJ2-2; abundance: few; d_gene: -; v_gene: TRBV13; CDR3nt: TGTGCCAGCAGCTTACGGGGCACCGGGGAGCTGTTTTTT; CDR3aa: CASSLRGTGELFF
j_gene: TRBJ1-2; abundance: -; d_gene: -; v_gene: TRBV28; CDR3nt: TGTGCCAGCAGATACGGGGGGGTGGATTTCTATGGCTACACCTTC; CDR3aa: CASRYGGVDFYGYTF
j_gene: TRBJ2-3; abundance: -; d_gene: TRBD2; v_gene: TRBV27; CDR3nt: TGTGCCAGCAGTTCCCCAGCGGGACCCGGTACGCAGTATTTT; CDR3aa: CASSSPAGPGTQYF
j_gene: TRBJ1-4; abundance: -; d_gene: -; v_gene: TRBV28; CDR3nt: TGTGCCAGCAGTTTTCGGACTGAAAAACTGTTTTTT; CDR3aa: CASSFRTEKLFF
j_gene: TRBJ2-1; abundance: -; d_gene: -; v_gene: TRBV15; CDR3nt: TGTGCCACCAGCAGATACACGAACTACAATGAGCAGTTCTTC; CDR3aa: CATSRYTNYNEQFF
j_gene: TRBJ2-3; abundance: -; d_gene: TRBD2; v_gene: TRBV2; CDR3nt: TGTGCCAGCAGTGATCGGACTAGAGGGTCTGATACGCAGTATTTT; CDR3aa: CASSDRTRGSDTQYF
j_gene: TRBJ2-7; abundance: -; d_gene: -; v_gene: TRBV27; CDR3nt: TGTGCCAGCAGCCCGACCGGGACGTCCTACGAGCAGTACTTC; CDR3aa: CASSPTGTSYEQYF
j_gene: TRBJ2-1; abundance: -; d_gene: TRBD2; v_gene: TRBV7-8; CDR3nt: TGTGCCAGCAGCTTACGCAGACTAGCGCGGAATGAGCAGTTCTTC; CDR3aa: CASSLRRLARNEQFF
j_gene: TRBJ2-6; abundance: -; d_gene: TRBD1; v_gene: TRBV4-3; CDR3nt: TGCGCCAGCAGCCAAGATCATGTGACAGGGGGCACTGGGGCCAACGTCCTGACTTTC; CDR3aa: CASSQDHVTGGTGANVLTF
j_gene: TRBJ1-1; abundance: few; d_gene: -; v_gene: TRBV11-1; CDR3nt: TGTGCCAGCAGCGTCAGGGTCACTGAAGCTTTCTTT; CDR3aa: CASSVRVTEAFF
j_gene: TRBJ2-4; abundance: many; d_gene: -; v_gene: TRBV6-5; CDR3nt: TGTGCCAGCAGTTACCTATCGGGGGACATTCAGTACTTC; CDR3aa: CASSYLSGDIQYF
j_gene: TRBJ1-1; abundance: -; d_gene: -; v_gene: TRBV7-3; CDR3nt: TGTGCCAGCAGCCCCCAATTGGGGACTGAAGCTTTCTTT; CDR3aa: CASSPQLGTEAFF
j_gene: TRBJ1-2; abundance: -; d_gene: -; v_gene: TRBV19; CDR3nt: TGTGCCAGTAGTATTAAGTGGGACGGTGGCTACACCTTC; CDR3aa: CASSIKWDGGYTF
j_gene: TRBJ1-5; abundance: -; d_gene: -; v_gene: TRBV2; CDR3nt: TGTGCCAGCAGTGTGGGCAGGGCTGGTCAGCCCCAGCATTTT; CDR3aa: CASSVGRAGQPQHF
j_gene: TRBJ2-7; abundance: -; d_gene: -; v_gene: TRBV27; CDR3nt: TGTGCCAGCAGTTTGAGCAGGGTCTACGAGCAGTACTTC; CDR3aa: CASSLSRVYEQYF
j_gene: TRBJ2-1; abundance: -; d_gene: -; v_gene: TRBV7-6; CDR3nt: TGTGCCAGCAGCTTATCTAGCTACAATGAGCAGTTCTTC; CDR3aa: CASSLSSYNEQFF
j_gene: TRBJ2-7; abundance: -; d_gene: TRBD2; v_gene: TRBV2; CDR3nt: TGTGCCAGCACCCGGGACTACTCCTACGAGCAGTACTTC; CDR3aa: CASTRDYSYEQYF
j_gene: TRBJ2-1; abundance: -; d_gene: -; v_gene: TRBV4-3; CDR3nt: TGCGCCAGCAGCCAAGACGGGCTAGCCCGAAGGGATGAGCAGTTCTTC; CDR3aa: CASSQDGLARRDEQFF
j_gene: TRBJ1-3; abundance: many; d_gene: -; v_gene: TRBV7-8; CDR3nt: TGTGCCAGCAGCTCCAGGACTAGAGGCGGAAGCTCTGGAAACACCATATATTTT; CDR3aa: CASSSRTRGGSSGNTIYF
j_gene: TRBJ1-1; abundance: -; d_gene: -; v_gene: TRBV27; CDR3nt: TGTGCCAGCAGTTCCCGTGGGGGGATAAGGGCTGAAGCTTTCTTT; CDR3aa: CASSSRGGIRAEAFF
j_gene: TRBJ1-5; abundance: -; d_gene: TRBD1; v_gene: TRBV30; CDR3nt: TGTGCCTGGAGCCGCCTCCACAGGGGACAGCCCCAGCATTTT; CDR3aa: CAWSRLHRGQPQHF
j_gene: TRBJ2-2; abundance: -; d_gene: -; v_gene: TRBV7-3; CDR3nt: TGTGCCAGCAGCTTAATATCCCAGGATCCCACCGGGGAGCTGTTTTTT; CDR3aa: CASSLISQDPTGELFF
j_gene: TRBJ2-7; abundance: -; d_gene: -; v_gene: TRBV27; CDR3nt: TGTGCCAGCAGTTTATCCCCCACCACTAAGCAGTACTTC; CDR3aa: CASSLSPTTKQYF
j_gene: TRBJ2-3; abundance: many; d_gene: -; v_gene: TRBV10-3; CDR3nt: TGTGCCATCAGTGAGTCAAGCGAACCTAGCACAGATACGCAGTATTTT; CDR3aa: CAISESSEPSTDTQYF
j_gene: TRBJ2-7; abundance: -; d_gene: TRBD1; v_gene: TRBV11-3; CDR3nt: TGTGCCAGCAGCCCGACAGGGGGGAACTACGAGCAGTACTTC; CDR3aa: CASSPTGGNYEQYF
j_gene: TRBJ2-1; abundance: -; d_gene: -; v_gene: TRBV4-2; CDR3nt: TGTGCCAGCAGCCAAGATTGGGCGGAGGTTTACAATGAGCAGTTCTTC; CDR3aa: CASSQDWAEVYNEQFF
j_gene: TRBJ2-1; abundance: -; d_gene: TRBD2; v_gene: TRBV5-4; CDR3nt: TGTGCCAGCAGCCCCGGGGTGCGGGAGGGCATCAATGAGCAGTTCTTC; CDR3aa: CASSPGVREGINEQFF
j_gene: TRBJ2-5; abundance: -; d_gene: -; v_gene: TRBV10-3; CDR3nt: TGTGCCATCAGTGAGTCACGGGTCGGAGAGACCCAGTACTTC; CDR3aa: CAISESRVGETQYF
j_gene: TRBJ2-7; abundance: -; d_gene: TRBD1; v_gene: TRBV15; CDR3nt: TGTGCCACCAGCAGAGATCTGGCAGGGGGCACCTACGAGCAGTACTTC; CDR3aa: CATSRDLAGGTYEQYF
j_gene: TRBJ2-5; abundance: -; d_gene: TRBD2; v_gene: TRBV5-4; CDR3nt: TGTGCCAGCAGCTTGGGGCTAGCGGAACAAGAGACCCAGTACTTC; CDR3aa: CASSLGLAEQETQYF
j_gene: TRBJ2-2; abundance: -; d_gene: -; v_gene: TRBV15; CDR3nt: TGTGCCACTGCGCGTAACACAGCCGGGGAGCTGTTTTTT; CDR3aa: CATARNTAGELFF
j_gene: TRBJ1-4; abundance: -; d_gene: -; v_gene: TRBV5-4; CDR3nt: TGTGCCAGCAGCTTGGAAGGGTTCCCTAATGAAAAACTGTTTTTT; CDR3aa: CASSLEGFPNEKLFF
j_gene: TRBJ1-1; abundance: -; d_gene: -; v_gene: TRBV7-9; CDR3nt: TGTGCCAGCAGCTTGAGTGGGAACACTGAAGCTTTCTTT; CDR3aa: CASSLSGNTEAFF
j_gene: TRBJ2-2; abundance: -; d_gene: -; v_gene: TRBV5-6; CDR3nt: TGTGCCAGCAGCTTCCCTGCAGTCGGGACGGCGATGACCGGGGAGCTGTTTTTT; CDR3aa: CASSFPAVGTAMTGELFF
j_gene: TRBJ1-5; abundance: -; d_gene: TRBD1; v_gene: TRBV6-1; CDR3nt: TGTGCCAGCAGTGAAGGGGACAGGGGCTGGAATCAGCCCCAGCATTTT; CDR3aa: CASSEGDRGWNQPQHF
j_gene: TRBJ2-5; abundance: -; d_gene: -; v_gene: TRBV4-1; CDR3nt: TGCGCCAGCAGCCAGCTAGGTGTAGAGACCCAGTACTTC; CDR3aa: CASSQLGVETQYF
j_gene: TRBJ2-3; abundance: -; d_gene: TRBD2; v_gene: TRBV27; CDR3nt: TGTGCCAGCAGTTTCCTGGCGGGAGCCCGATACGGGGGTACGCAGTATTTT; CDR3aa: CASSFLAGARYGGTQYF
j_gene: TRBJ1-2; abundance: -; d_gene: -; v_gene: TRBV18; CDR3nt: TGTGCCAGCTCACCACCGGACCAAATCTATGGCTACACCTTC; CDR3aa: CASSPPDQIYGYTF
j_gene: TRBJ2-7; abundance: -; d_gene: -; v_gene: TRBV7-9; CDR3nt: TGTGCCAGCAGCTTAGAGCGCACAAAGTACGAGCAGTACTTC; CDR3aa: CASSLERTKYEQYF
j_gene: TRBJ2-5; abundance: -; d_gene: -; v_gene: TRBV9; CDR3nt: TGTGCCAGCAGCGTAGCTAACATGGAGACCCAGTACTTC; CDR3aa: CASSVANMETQYF
j_gene: TRBJ2-7; abundance: -; d_gene: TRBD1; v_gene: TRBV5-4; CDR3nt: TGTGCCAGCAGCTTTGACAGGGGGCGGGAGCAGTACTTC; CDR3aa: CASSFDRGREQYF
j_gene: TRBJ2-3; abundance: -; d_gene: TRBD1; v_gene: TRBV5-6; CDR3nt: TGTGCCAGCAGCTCGACAGGGCGAGATACGCAGTATTTT; CDR3aa: CASSSTGRDTQYF
j_gene: TRBJ2-1; abundance: -; d_gene: TRBD1; v_gene: TRBV6-1; CDR3nt: TGTGCCAGCACAGAGACAGGGGGCCATTATAGTGAGCAGTTCTTC; CDR3aa: CASTETGGHYSEQFF
j_gene: TRBJ2-7; abundance: -; d_gene: TRBD2; v_gene: TRBV5-8; CDR3nt: TGTGCCAGCAGCAGGGGACTAGCGGGAGTAAAGTACTTC; CDR3aa: CASSRGLAGVKYF